Following are 21 T cell receptor beta chains from one sample sequenced in a study of T cells in Graves' hyperthyroidism and ophthalmopathy. Amplification of TCR beta CDR3 regions used RNA as the template. A set of HTBI primers served as the primers for a first-round RT-PCR of the TCR CDR3. From the multiplex PCR reads, TCRdb called clonotypes with MiXCR, one entry per CDR3 protein. The sample yields around 800,000 distinct CDR3 sequences, roughly 40% seen once. Sequencing input: blood. The receptors were sampled from a man aged 18-30 years with Graves' hyperthyroidism.

The chain joins TRBV7-9 to TRBJ1-3, with a possible D match to TRBD1 (5 bases). Per the germline V gene, CDR1 is SEHNR and CDR2 is FQNEAQ (reference sequence). The CDR3 has 16 residues. Trimming left V 3 bases short and J 2 bases short, with 14 bases between. The CDR3 region is CASSLGQPSAGNTIYF. The CDR3 nucleotides read TGTGCCAGCAGCTTGGGGCAGCCCAGCGCTGGAAACACCATATATTTT.

The gene calls are TRBV2 and TRBJ2-5, with TRBD2 matching over 7 bases. The CDR3 spans 14 residues. Germline lookup yields CDR1 SNHLY and CDR2 FYNNEI. J was trimmed by 1 base and V by 6 bases; bases with no gene match: 5. The CDR3: CASRGRGRQETQYF. As DNA, the CDR3 is TGTGCCAGCAGAGGGAGGGGACGCCAAGAGACCCAGTACTTC.

This sequence joins TRBV4-3 and TRBJ2-5; TRBD1 aligns across 9 bases. The DNA end lines up better with TRBJ2-7; the J call may be wrong. Germline CDR1 is LGHNA and CDR2 is YSLEER. The CDR3 is made up of 15 amino acids. CDR3 amino acids: CASSHGTGPSSEQYF. The CDR3 DNA reads TGCGCCAGCAGCCACGGGACAGGGCCCTCGAGCGAGCAGTACTTC.

This clonotype came up a few times. This rearrangement joins TRBV7-9 to TRBJ2-5; 8 nucleotides match TRBD2. There are 14 residues in the CDR3. The junction had 8 bases not matched to a gene; V was cut back by 6 bases and J by 5 bases. CDR1 SEHNR and CDR2 FQNEAQ come from the germline V gene (reference sequence). The CDR3: CASSFGRVHETQYF. The CDR3 nucleotides are TGTGCCAGCAGTTTCGGGAGGGTCCATGAGACCCAGTACTTC.

The chain has TRBV5-4 and TRBJ1-1, with D perhaps TRBD1 (5 bases). The CDR3 contains 17 residues. V was cut by 4 bases and J by 3 bases, with 22 bases left in between. CDR1 and CDR2 (germline): SGHNT, YYREEE (reference sequence). For the CDR3, the DNA is TGTGCCAGCAGCGACCAAGAGGGCAGGGTCCGATACACTGAAGCTTTCTTT. Its translation is CASSDQEGRVRYTEAFF. Together with reference TRBV5-4 and TRBJ1-1, the CDR3 gives the full variable domain: ETGVTQSPTHLIKTRGQQVTLRCSSQSGHNTVSWYQQALGQGPQFIFQYYREEENGRGNFPPRFSGLQFPNYSSELNVNALELDDSALYLCASSDQEGRVRYTEAFFGQGTRLTVV.

V and J are TRBV28 and TRBJ2-7; D unresolved. The CDR3 consists of 12 residues. V lost 2 bases to trimming and J lost 6 bases, with 8 bases between them. Germline V gives CDR1 MDHEN, CDR2 SYDVKM. CDR3 loop: CASSLARSEQYF. CDR3 bases: TGTGCCAGCAGTTTAGCTAGAAGCGAGCAGTACTTC.

The genes are TRBV30 and TRBJ1-5; D might be TRBD1 (6 bases). Germline V gene sequence: CDR1 GTSNPN, CDR2 SVGIG (reference sequence). Trimming shortened V by 4 bases and J by 0 bases, and 13 bases separated the two germline ends. This CDR3 contains 15 residues. CDR3 DNA: TGTGCCTGGAATGCCGGGACATATAGCAATCAGCCCCAGCATTTT. Translating gives CAWNAGTYSNQPQHF.

A remark on this clonotype: One base away lies a much larger clone, so this may be a sequencing read error. The chain joins TRBV20-1 to TRBJ1-5; perhaps TRBD1 as D (5 bases). V gave up 5 bases and J gave up 2 bases, with 16 bases separating them. This CDR3 comprises 15 residues. Germline values: CDR1 DFQATT, CDR2 SNEGSKA (reference sequence). The CDR3 spells CSAVTGRHGNQPQHF. CDR3 bases: TGCAGTGCTGTGACGGGGCGGCATGGCAATCAGCCCCAGCATTTT.

A remark on this clonotype: A junction end diverges from the germline sequence, so it may reflect a read error. This chain uses TRBV7-9 with TRBJ2-7, with 9 bases identical to TRBD1. The CDR3 has 16 amino acids. Per germline, CDR1 SEHNR and CDR2 FQNEAQ (reference sequence). The chain's CDR3 is CASSQDARDRAYEQYF. CDR3 nucleotide sequence: TGCGCCAGCAGCCAAGATGCCCGGGACAGGGCCTACGAGCAGTACTTC.

This clonotype was picked up many times. V and J are TRBV7-8 and TRBJ1-5, with 8 bases fitting TRBD1. The germline gives CDR1 SGHVS, CDR2 FQNEAQ. The CDR3 is made up of 14 amino acids. V trimming: 7 bases; J trimming: 4 bases; junction bases outside the gene matches: 6. CDR3 loop: CASKQGAANQPQHF. The CDR3 DNA follows: TGTGCCAGCAAGCAGGGGGCGGCGAATCAGCCCCAGCATTTT.

This clonotype has a handful of counts. The chain uses TRBV6-1 and TRBJ1-2; TRBD1 aligns across 7 bases. There are 15 residues in the CDR3. The J segment lost 2 bases and the V segment lost 6 bases, leaving 9 bases of the junction unmatched. Germline V gene sequence: CDR1 MNHNS, CDR2 SASEGT. This CDR3 is CASRGETGINYGYTF. The DNA for the CDR3 is TGTGCCAGCAGGGGGGAGACAGGGATCAACTATGGCTACACCTTC.

For this clonotype: Because it lacks the conserved phenylalanine or tryptophan at the end, this CDR3 is likely a read error. This chain links TRBV10-3 with TRBJ1-1; no definite D call. The CDR3 spans 12 residues. Trimming stripped 3 bases from V and 3 bases from J, with 5 bases between. CDR1 and CDR2 (germline): ENHRY, SYGVKD. CDR3 sequence: CAISESDTEAFL. The CDR3, as DNA: TGTGCCATCAGTGAATCGGACACTGAAGCTTTCCTT.

The table lists this clonotype with many counts. The chain combines TRBV7-8 with TRBJ2-7; perhaps TRBD1 as D (5 bases). Germline loops: CDR1 SGHVS, CDR2 FQNEAQ. The CDR3 is 15 residues long. Between the trimmed V and J ends, which lost 3 bases and 1 base, there was a span of 13 bases. This CDR3 is CASSFTGQGSYEQYF. The CDR3 DNA follows: TGTGCCAGCAGCTTTACAGGCCAGGGATCCTACGAGCAGTACTTC.

This clonotype was counted between two and nine times. This chain joins TRBV9 and TRBJ2-7; no definite D call. V was shortened by 0 bases and J by 2 bases, with 12 bases between the two germline ends. CDR1 is SGDLS, CDR2 YYNGEE, per germline. There are 15 residues in the CDR3. CDR3 DNA: TGTGCCAGCAGCGTAGGATCCAGCCTCCCCTACGAGCAGTACTTC. Protein sequence: CASSVGSSLPYEQYF.

J is TRBJ2-7 and V is TRBV6-5; no clear D gene. The CDR3 runs 14 residues. Germline lookup yields CDR1 MNHEY and CDR2 SVGAGI. Trimming removed 5 bases from V and 3 bases from J, with 14 bases in between. The CDR3 protein is CASSEGRPLYEQYF. As DNA, the CDR3 is TGTGCCAGCAGTGAAGGACGCCCCCTCTACGAGCAGTACTTC.

The chain combines TRBV7-9 with TRBJ2-5, with 7 bases fitting TRBD2. The CDR3 is 14 residues long. The germline V gene encodes CDR1 SEHNR and CDR2 FQNEAQ (reference sequence). With 9 bases clipped from V and 2 bases from J, the junction kept 9 bases outside the gene matches. In nucleotides, the CDR3 is TGTGCCAGTACCTCCCCGGGACTACAAGAGACCCAGTACTTC. Protein: CASTSPGLQETQYF.

The chain combines TRBV2 with TRBJ1-6, with 9 nucleotides matching TRBD1. Germline CDR1 reads SNHLY; CDR2 reads FYNNEI. The J segment lost 3 bases and the V segment lost 5 bases, leaving 8 bases of the junction unmatched. The CDR3 has 17 residues. The CDR3 sequence: CASSRQGDTNYNSPLHF. The CDR3 DNA sequence: TGTGCCAGCAGTCGACAGGGGGACACTAACTATAATTCACCCCTCCACTTT.

This sequence joins TRBV3-1 and TRBJ2-2; D remains unclear. The germline V and J ends were trimmed by 7 bases and 7 bases, with 10 bases remaining between them. The CDR3 spans 12 residues. The germline gives CDR1 LGHDT, CDR2 YNNKEL (reference sequence). The CDR3 loop is CASTPTVGELFF. The CDR3 coding sequence is TGTGCCAGCACCCCTACGGTCGGGGAGCTGTTTTTT.

This clonotype turned up a few times. The chain recombines TRBV7-2 with TRBJ2-7; 7 bases agree with TRBD1. The germline gives CDR1 SGHTA, CDR2 FQGNSA. The CDR3 spans 15 residues. The V and J ends lost 3 bases and 1 base, in that order; junction bases with no gene match: 6. CDR3 protein: CASSFLLTGSYEQYF. In nucleotides, the CDR3 is TGTGCCAGCAGCTTTCTTTTGACAGGGTCCTACGAGCAGTACTTC.

This chain links TRBV10-3 with TRBJ1-6, with D possibly being TRBD1 (5 bases). Germline CDR1 reads ENHRY; CDR2 reads SYGVKD. Trimming pared 6 bases from V and 9 bases from J, leaving 6 bases between. CDR3 size: 11 residues. The CDR3 bases are TGTGCCATCAGGGGACCTTCACCCCTCCACTTT. It encodes CAIRGPSPLHF.

This clonotype was detected ten times or more. The chain is built from TRBV2 and TRBJ2-7; 7 nucleotides match TRBD1. Germline CDR1 is SNHLY and CDR2 is FYNNEI. V was pared by 7 bases and J by 2 bases, with 11 bases of the junction left unmatched. This CDR3 region has 15 residues. The CDR3 nucleotides read TGTGCCAGCACCTCGCCTCGGGACAGTGCCTACGAGCAGTACTTC. Translated, it gives CASTSPRDSAYEQYF.